The source of this T cell receptor beta chain is a study of T cells in Graves' hyperthyroidism and ophthalmopathy (dated by TCRdb to about 2019). Notes on the research overall: Peripheral blood was collected at initial diagnosis, before any treatment. Following sampling, methimazole starting at 30 mg daily was given to hyperthyroidism patients, and high-dose intravenous methylprednisolone was given to ophthalmopathy patients. In addition, the study compared T-cell repertoires in thyroid tissue and in blood from several Graves' hyperthyroidism patients. The paper reports TCR Vbeta CDR3 sequencing of some 140 peripheral blood samples: 40 to 45 ophthalmopathy, 70 to 85 hyperthyroidism and about 17 progressor patients. An independent validation cohort of under 20 hyperthyroidism patients and 17 patients who later progressed to ophthalmopathy tested prospective prediction of ophthalmopathy. To identify distinguishing TCR V-J signatures, a discovery cohort of 95 to 100 patients was used, comprising some 43 with Graves' ophthalmopathy and approximately 57 with stable Graves' hyperthyroidism. The approximately 97 discovery patients were randomly divided into training and test sets at a 7:3 ratio. Broad study findings and their caveats: Sample size was not statistically predetermined, and blinding of investigators to group allocation was not performed. During validation, the model predicted progression to ophthalmopathy a median of around 7 months ahead of onset, with around 71% sensitivity and 72% to 80% specificity. In cross-validation, a model built on a 13 V-J signature told ophthalmopathy apart from stable hyperthyroidism with approximately 90% sensitivity and around 84% specificity, and in testing the same model reached 80%/75%. Most expanded thyroid clonotypes (frequency above 0.001) were also detected in blood, suggesting blood repertoires may reflect thyroid immune responses.

The TCR beta CDR3 regions were amplified from RNA transcripts. The TCR CDR3 was subjected to a first round of RT-PCR using the HTBI primer set and the Qiagen OneStep RT-PCR kit. A second multiplex PCR round built the libraries, followed by size selection and purification. The libraries were sequenced on an Illumina HiSeq2000 using paired-end 100 bp reads. The paper's processing steps were these. SOAPnuke was used to process the raw data, with reads discarded if the reads contained adapters or uncalled bases, had a mean Phred below 15, or lacked an exact constant-primer or identifier match. COPE v1.2.5 was used to merge the high-quality paired reads, and each unique nucleotide sequence was defined as a clonotype. Clonotypes were aligned to IMGT TRBV, TRBD and TRBJ reference segments using MiTCR v1.1. The analysis included only V-J combinations with a frequency above 0.0001, which together covered 99% to 99.2% of the repertoires. A TCS score was defined as the ratio between F50 (clonal expansion) and ExV (chaos), using BLOSUM62-based TCRdist between CDR3 peptides within each V-J. Welch's t-statistics and random forest reduced 500 to 650 V-J features to 13, which were used in a naive Bayes classifier (R e1071). The raw public data were reprocessed by TCRdb itself: fastp quality trimming at Q25, MiXCR clonotype calling, in-frame beta chains only. Identical CDR3 protein sequences are pooled into one entry, listed with their most common genes and DNA. The V and J calls, along with clone size, are taken from TCRdb and not from the paper's own processing. Counted in this sample were around 350,000 distinct CDR3 sequences; about 14% of them appeared once. The ten largest clonotypes hold 20% of the sample.

In the case of this clonotype: Its cognate antigen has yet to be identified. No base-level quality is on record; no much larger clone is a single base apart.

Ophthalmopathy patients had moderately to severely active disease, with a Clinical Activity Score of 3 or more, a NOSPECS grade of 4 or more, and a disease duration of less than 3 months. Exclusion was applied to patients with uncontrolled infections, other autoimmune diseases, pregnancy or lactation. Clinical symptoms, serum thyroxine and TRAb, thyroid ultrasound, and orbital computed tomography formed the basis for the diagnoses. Ficoll-Paque density gradient centrifugation was used to isolate PBMCs from approximately 10 ml of fresh peripheral blood. Total RNA was extracted using Trizol reagent, and RNA quality was assessed on an Agilent 2100 Bioanalyzer. The CDR3 has 17 amino acids, counting the end cysteine and phenylalanine. Only the CDR3 DNA is retained, 51 bases long and in frame from the first base. The junction shows trimming of 7 bases on V and 0 bases on J, and the gene matches do not reach 5 bases of it. CDR1 SNHLY and CDR2 FYNNEI were looked up in the germline V gene.

The receptor was isolated from a woman in her 30s with Graves' ophthalmopathy. The sequencing sample was made of blood. The V gene is TRBV2 and the J gene is TRBJ2-1, and 14 bases in between align with TRBD2. The DNA reads as follows: TGTGCCAGCAATTCGGGGACTAGCGGGGGCTCCTACAATGAGCAGTTCTTC. Protein translation: CASNSGTSGGSYNEQFF.